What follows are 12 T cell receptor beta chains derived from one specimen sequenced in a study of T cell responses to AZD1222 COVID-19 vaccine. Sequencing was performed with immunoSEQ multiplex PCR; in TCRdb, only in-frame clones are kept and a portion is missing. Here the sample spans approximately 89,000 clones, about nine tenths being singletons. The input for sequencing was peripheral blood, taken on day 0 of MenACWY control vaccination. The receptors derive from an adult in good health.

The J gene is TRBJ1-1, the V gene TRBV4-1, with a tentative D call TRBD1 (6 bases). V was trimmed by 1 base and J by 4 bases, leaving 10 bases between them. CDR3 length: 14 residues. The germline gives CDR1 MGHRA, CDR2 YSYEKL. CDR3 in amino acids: CASSQVGGGTEAFF. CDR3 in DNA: TGCGCCAGCAGCCAAGTAGGAGGGGGCACTGAAGCTTTCTTT.

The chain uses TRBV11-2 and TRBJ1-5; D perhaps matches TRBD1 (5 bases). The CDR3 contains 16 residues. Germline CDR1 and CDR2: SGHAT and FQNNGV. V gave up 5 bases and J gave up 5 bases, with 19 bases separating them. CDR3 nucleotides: TGTGCCAGCAGCCCCCTTACGGGGACCCGTCATCAGCCCCAGCATTTT. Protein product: CASSPLTGTRHQPQHF. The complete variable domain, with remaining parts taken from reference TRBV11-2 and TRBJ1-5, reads EAGVAQSPRYKIIEKRQSVAFWCNPISGHATLYWYQQILGQGPKLLIQFQNNGVVDDSQLPKDRFSAERLKGVDSTLKIQPAKLEDSAVYLCASSPLTGTRHQPQHFGDGTRLSIL.

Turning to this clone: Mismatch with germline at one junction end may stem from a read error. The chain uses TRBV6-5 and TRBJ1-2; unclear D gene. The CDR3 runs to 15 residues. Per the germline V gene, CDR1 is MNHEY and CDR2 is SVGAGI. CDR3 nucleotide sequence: TGTGCCAGCAGTCGCAATAGGGCAGTTAACAATGGCTACACCTTC. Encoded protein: CASSRNRAVNNGYTF.

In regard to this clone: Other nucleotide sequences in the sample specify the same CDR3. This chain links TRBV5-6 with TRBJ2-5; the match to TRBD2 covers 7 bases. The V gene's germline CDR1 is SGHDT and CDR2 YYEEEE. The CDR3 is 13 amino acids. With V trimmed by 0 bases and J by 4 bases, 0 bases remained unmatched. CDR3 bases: TGTGCCAGCAGCTTGGCTAGCGGAGAGACCCAGTACTTC. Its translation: CASSLASGETQYF.

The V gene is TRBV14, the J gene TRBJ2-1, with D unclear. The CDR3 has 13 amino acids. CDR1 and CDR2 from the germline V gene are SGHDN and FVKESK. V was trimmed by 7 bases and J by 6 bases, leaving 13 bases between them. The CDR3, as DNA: TGTGCCAGCACCTCCTTGATCCTCAATGAGCAGTTCTTC. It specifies CASTSLILNEQFF.

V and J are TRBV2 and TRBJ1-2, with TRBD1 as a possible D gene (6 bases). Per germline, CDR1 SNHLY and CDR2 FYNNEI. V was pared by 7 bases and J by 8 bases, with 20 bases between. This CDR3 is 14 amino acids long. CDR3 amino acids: CASKEDSPSSGYTF. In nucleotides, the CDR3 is TGTGCCAGCAAAGAGGACAGCCCTAGTTCCGGCTACACCTTC.

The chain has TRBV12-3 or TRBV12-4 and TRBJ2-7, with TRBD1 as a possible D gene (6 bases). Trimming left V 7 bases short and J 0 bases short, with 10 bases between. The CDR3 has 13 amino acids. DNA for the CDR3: TGTGCCAGCACCAGGACAGACTCCTACGAGCAGTACTTC. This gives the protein CASTRTDSYEQYF.

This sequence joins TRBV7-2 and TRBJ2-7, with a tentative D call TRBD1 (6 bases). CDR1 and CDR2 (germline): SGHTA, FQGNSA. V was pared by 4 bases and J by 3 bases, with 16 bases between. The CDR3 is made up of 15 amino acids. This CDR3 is CASSSYPGTIYEQYF. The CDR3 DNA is TGTGCCAGCAGCTCGTACCCCGGGACAATCTACGAGCAGTACTTC.

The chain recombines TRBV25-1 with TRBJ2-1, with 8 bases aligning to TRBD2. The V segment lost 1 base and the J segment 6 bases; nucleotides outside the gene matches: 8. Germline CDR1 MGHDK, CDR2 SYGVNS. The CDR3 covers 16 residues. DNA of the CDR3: TGTGCCAGCAGTGAATTCACCGGGGGGGCCTCCAATGAGCAGTTCTTC. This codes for CASSEFTGGASNEQFF.

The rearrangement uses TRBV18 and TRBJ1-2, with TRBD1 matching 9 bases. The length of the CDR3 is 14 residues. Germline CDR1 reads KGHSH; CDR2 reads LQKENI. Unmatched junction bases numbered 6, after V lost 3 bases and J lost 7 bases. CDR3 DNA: TGTGCCAGCTCACCGGGACAGGGCGAGGGTGGCTACACCTTC. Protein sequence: CASSPGQGEGGYTF.

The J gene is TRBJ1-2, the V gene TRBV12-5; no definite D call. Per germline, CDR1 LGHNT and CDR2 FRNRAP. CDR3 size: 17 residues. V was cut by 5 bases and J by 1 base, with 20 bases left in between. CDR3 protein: CASGLLPPGWRNYGYTF. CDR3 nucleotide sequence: TGTGCTAGTGGTCTACTTCCACCCGGGTGGCGTAACTATGGCTACACCTTC.

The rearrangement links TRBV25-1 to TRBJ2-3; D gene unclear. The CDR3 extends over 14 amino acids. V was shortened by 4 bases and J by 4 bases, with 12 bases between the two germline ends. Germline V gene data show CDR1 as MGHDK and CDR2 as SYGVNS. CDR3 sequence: CASSARLWPDTQYF. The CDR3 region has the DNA TGTGCCAGCAGTGCACGGCTATGGCCAGATACGCAGTATTTT.